The 2 T cell receptor beta chains given below trace back to one sample, sequenced in a study of CD8+CD57+ T cells in acquired aplastic anemia. CDR3 and TCR beta VDJ profiling relied on genomic DNA as the template. In TCRdb, the reads were re-called with MiXCR into one record per CDR3 protein. The sample carries fewer than 250,000 distinct CDR3 sequences, about 53% recorded once. The material sequenced was sorted CD4+, CD8+, or CD8+CD57+ T cells (not recorded which) from PBMCs. These receptors were taken from a human donor in good health, serving as a control.

Remarks on this clonotype: This clone may be a read error of a much larger clone one base away. This chain uses TRBV19 with TRBJ2-7, with D hard to call. The V gene's germline CDR1 is LNHDA and CDR2 SQIVND (reference sequence). V was pared by 3 bases and J by 5 bases, with 11 bases between. The CDR3 runs 13 residues. CDR3 nucleotide sequence: TGTGCCAGTAGTATTTTTGTTAGCCACGAGCAGTACTTC. This sequence encodes CASSIFVSHEQYF. Full variable domain (rest looked up from reference TRBV19 and TRBJ2-7): DGGITQSPKYLFRKEGQNVTLSCEQNLNHDAMYWYRQDPGQGLRLIYYSQIVNDFQKGDIAEGYSVSREKKESFPLTVTSAQKNPTAFYLCASSIFVSHEQYFGPGTRLTVT.

This clonotype has a count of ten or more. This CDR3 is CAIRQGAFTEAFF. The CDR3 region has the DNA TGTGCCATCAGACAGGGGGCATTCACTGAAGCTTTCTTT. The chain recombines TRBV10-3 with TRBJ1-1; 9 positions match TRBD1. Trimming at V came to 6 bases and at J to 4 bases, leaving 3 bases not matched to a gene. The germline V gene has CDR1 ENHRY and CDR2 SYGVKD. The CDR3 is 13 amino acids.